Following are 21 T cell receptor beta chains from one sample sequenced in a study of blood T cell repertoires in COVID-19. Sequencing was performed with immunoSEQ multiplex PCR; in TCRdb, only in-frame clones are kept and a portion is missing. The table includes more than 150,000 clones, 80% detected once. Sample: PBMCs or T cells enriched from blood (not recorded which). The receptors shown here come from a man aged 55 to 70 who had been exposed to COVID-19.

V is TRBV29-1 and J is TRBJ2-2, with D unclear. Germline CDR1 reads SQVTM; CDR2 reads ANQGSEA. The CDR3 is made up of 11 amino acids. V gave up 4 bases and J gave up 4 bases, with 4 bases separating them. This CDR3 is CSVGSTGELFF. The CDR3 coding sequence is TGCAGCGTTGGGAGCACCGGGGAGCTGTTTTTT.

The J gene is TRBJ1-3, the V gene TRBV12-3 or TRBV12-4; possibly TRBD1 for D (5 bases). This CDR3 has 12 amino acids. Trimming shortened V by 5 bases and J by 9 bases, and 11 bases separated the two germline ends. CDR3 DNA: TGTGCCAGCAGTCTCGGCGGGGGCACCATATATTTT. Translated: CASSLGGGTIYF.

The J gene is TRBJ1-1, the V gene TRBV7-3; 11 bases match TRBD1. The CDR3 consists of 13 residues. V dropped 3 bases and J dropped 6; count of bases not matched to a gene: 0. The V gene's germline CDR1 is SGHTA and CDR2 FQGTGA. DNA of the CDR3: TGTGCCAGCAGCTTGGGACAGGGGGCTGAAGCTTTCTTT. It specifies CASSLGQGAEAFF.

The genes are TRBV7-2 and TRBJ1-1, with 10 bases lining up with TRBD1. CDR3 length equals 17 residues. Germline CDR1 is SGHTA and CDR2 is FQGNSA. Trimming took 1 base from V and 3 from J; bases not matched to a gene: 8. DNA for the CDR3: TGTGCCAGCAGCTTAGAGGCCCCGGGACAGGGGTACACTGAAGCTTTCTTT. It is translated as CASSLEAPGQGYTEAFF.

V usage is TRBV7-2 and J usage is TRBJ2-3; no firm D call. Trimming pared 7 bases from V and 3 bases from J, leaving 11 bases between. Germline CDR1 SGHTA, CDR2 FQGNSA. The CDR3 sequence is 13 residues long. CDR3 bases: TGTGCCAGCACCCTGGCAGGAACAGATACGCAGTATTTT. Its translation: CASTLAGTDTQYF.

The chain recombines TRBV7-2 with TRBJ2-2, with 12 positions matching TRBD2. In germline, CDR1 is SGHTA, CDR2 FQGNSA. The CDR3 runs to 18 residues. With 1 base clipped from V and 7 bases from J, the junction kept 10 bases outside the gene matches. The CDR3 loop reads CASSLVPSGRGALGELFF. Written as DNA, the CDR3 is TGTGCCAGCAGCTTAGTCCCTAGCGGGAGGGGAGCCCTCGGGGAGCTGTTTTTT.

The chain links TRBV12-3 or TRBV12-4 to TRBJ2-1; D possibly corresponds to TRBD1 (5 bases). Deletions cut 6 bases from V and 8 bases from J, with 14 bases between. CDR3 size: 13 residues. CDR3 nucleotide sequence: TGTGCCAGCAGCACGAACTGGGGCCATGAGCAGTTCTTC. It is translated as CASSTNWGHEQFF.

The chain carries TRBV28 and TRBJ1-2; 7 nucleotides line up with TRBD1. The germline V gene has CDR1 MDHEN and CDR2 SYDVKM. The CDR3 consists of 13 residues. The junction had 6 bases not matched to a gene; V was cut back by 7 bases and J by 4 bases. CDR3 region: CASKTGTVYGYTF. For the CDR3, the DNA is TGTGCCAGCAAAACCGGGACAGTCTATGGCTACACCTTC.

The chain joins TRBV30 to TRBJ2-7; maybe TRBD1 (5 bases). With 0 bases removed from V and 3 bases from J, the gap between germline ends came to 12 bases. This CDR3 comprises 14 residues. Germline CDR1 reads GTSNPN; CDR2 reads SVGIG (reference sequence). This CDR3 is CAWSVQQAYYEQYF. In DNA form, the CDR3 reads TGTGCCTGGAGTGTACAACAGGCCTACTACGAGCAGTACTTC.

This clone came up a few times. V is TRBV28 and J is TRBJ2-3, with 10 bases that match TRBD2. The V gene's germline CDR1 is MDHEN and CDR2 SYDVKM. V was clipped by 5 bases and J by 2 bases; unmatched bases: 4. CDR3 length: 15 residues. Here the CDR3 reads CASSRAGGSTDTQYF. The DNA of the CDR3 is TGTGCCAGCAGTAGAGCGGGAGGGTCCACAGATACGCAGTATTTT. The whole variable domain, filled in from reference TRBV28 and TRBJ2-3, reads DVKVTQSSRYLVKRTGEKVFLECVQDMDHENMFWYRQDPGLGLRLIYFSYDVKMKEKGDIPEGYSVSREKKERFSLILESASTNQTSMYLCASSRAGGSTDTQYFGPGTRLTVL.

This chain links TRBV7-9 with TRBJ2-2; 11 bases match TRBD2. The ends lost 5 bases at V and 9 bases at J; junction bases unmatched: 5. CDR3 length equals 14 residues. Germline V CDR1 and CDR2: SEHNR, FQNEAQ (reference sequence). The CDR3 sequence is CASSEGLAARELFF. DNA for the CDR3: TGTGCCAGCAGCGAGGGACTAGCGGCCAGGGAGCTGTTTTTT. Complete variable domain (other parts from reference TRBV7-9 and TRBJ2-2): DTGVSQNPRHKITKRGQNVTFRCDPISEHNRLYWYRQTLGQGPEFLTYFQNEAQLEKSRLLSDRFSAERPKGSFSTLEIQRTEQGDSAMYLCASSEGLAARELFFGEGSRLTVL.

The J gene is TRBJ1-6, the V gene TRBV9; tentatively, D is TRBD1 (5 bases). The CDR3 has 17 amino acids. Trimming pared 3 bases from V and 7 bases from J, leaving 20 bases between. The V gene's germline CDR1 is SGDLS and CDR2 YYNGEE. CDR3 sequence reads: CASSALGQPASNSPLHF. The CDR3 nucleotides are TGTGCCAGCAGCGCCCTCGGACAACCCGCATCCAATTCACCCCTCCACTTT.

On this clone itself: It is likely a read error: a sequence one base away is far more abundant. V usage is TRBV5-6 and J usage is TRBJ1-3; D remains unclear. Germline CDR1 SGHDT, CDR2 YYEEEE. This CDR3 is 13 amino acids long. The V gene lost 2 bases and the J gene lost 0 bases, with 3 bases spanning the gap. CDR3 amino acids: CASSFSSGNTIYF. The CDR3 coding sequence is TGTGCCAGCAGCTTCAGCTCTGGAAACACCATATATTTT.

The V gene is TRBV11-1, the J gene TRBJ2-1; the D gene is possibly TRBD2 (6 bases). The length of the CDR3 is 14 residues. In germline, CDR1 is SGHAT, CDR2 FQDESV (reference sequence). V lost 7 bases, J lost 4 bases, and 14 bases lay in between. CDR3 in amino acids: CASTLRRGYNEQFF. The CDR3 DNA sequence: TGTGCCAGCACCCTCCGTCGGGGGTACAATGAGCAGTTCTTC.

V is TRBV7-2 and J is TRBJ2-7; 7 bases are shared with TRBD1. The CDR3 is 14 amino acids. J was trimmed by 6 bases and V by 4 bases; bases with no gene match: 9. The V gene's germline CDR1 is SGHTA and CDR2 FQGNSA. The DNA of the CDR3 is TGTGCCAGCAGCTCACTTGACAGGGAGTTCGAGCAGTACTTC. It is translated as CASSSLDREFEQYF. Filled out from reference TRBV7-2 and TRBJ2-7, the complete variable domain reads GAGVSQSPSNKVTEKGKDVELRCDPISGHTALYWYRQSLGQGLEFLIYFQGNSAPDKSGLPSDRFSAERTGGSVSTLTIQRTQQEDSAVYLCASSSLDREFEQYFGPGTRLTVT.

The chain links TRBV5-5 to TRBJ1-2; TRBD1 matches at 11 bases. The CDR3 loop spans 13 amino acids. The junction had 3 bases not matched to a gene; V was cut back by 3 bases and J by 8 bases. Per the germline V gene, CDR1 is SGHKS and CDR2 is YYEKEE (reference sequence). This chain's CDR3 is CASSSGTGGGYTF. The CDR3 DNA sequence: TGTGCCAGCAGCTCAGGGACAGGGGGAGGCTACACCTTC.

The V call is TRBV9, the J call TRBJ2-7; D might be TRBD2 (6 bases). The ends were cut back, 7 bases at V and 2 bases at J, with 19 bases in the middle. Germline CDR1 is SGDLS and CDR2 is YYNGEE. The CDR3 length is 15 residues. CDR3: CASSSGGLGAYEQYF. In DNA, the CDR3 is TGTGCCAGCTCTTCTGGGGGACTCGGCGCCTACGAGCAGTACTTC.

The V and J genes are TRBV9 and TRBJ2-2; TRBD2 aligns across 10 bases. The CDR3 runs to 17 residues. With V trimmed by 3 bases and J by 5 bases, 10 bases remained unmatched. Germline V gene lookup returns CDR1 SGDLS and CDR2 YYNGEE. The CDR3: CASSASVGLALTGELFF. The DNA for the CDR3 is TGTGCCAGCAGCGCCTCGGTGGGACTAGCGTTAACCGGGGAGCTGTTTTTT.

This clone has just one count. The J gene is TRBJ1-1, the V gene TRBV7-3; no definite D call. The ends were cut back, 3 bases at V and 3 bases at J, with 8 bases in the middle. The germline V gene has CDR1 SGHTA and CDR2 FQGTGA. The CDR3 has 13 amino acids. The CDR3, as DNA: TGTGCCAGCAGCTTTGATCGGGACACTGAAGCTTTCTTT. Translation gives CASSFDRDTEAFF.

The CDR3, as DNA: TGCGCCAGCAGCCAGGGGACAGGCACAGATACGCAGTATTTT. Residues: CASSQGTGTDTQYF. The rearrangement links TRBV4-3 to TRBJ2-3, with 7 bases identical to TRBD1. This CDR3 has 14 residues. Germline V gives CDR1 LGHNA, CDR2 YSLEER. V gave up 3 bases and J gave up 1 base; unmatched junction bases: 1.

The chain couples TRBV19 to TRBJ2-7, with 12 nucleotides matching TRBD2. The CDR3 consists of 17 residues. The V and J ends lost 0 bases and 2 bases, in that order; junction bases with no gene match: 5. Germline V gene data show CDR1 as LNHDA and CDR2 as SQIVND (reference sequence). CDR3 loop: CASSIETRLAGAYEQYF. The CDR3 DNA reads TGTGCCAGTAGTATAGAGACAAGACTAGCGGGGGCCTACGAGCAGTACTTC.